Below, one T cell receptor beta chain is given with its context. The antigen remains unidentified. The sample comes from a study of shared clonotypes between healthy human individuals. General study points: The expectation was that sequencing depth would affect clonotype sharing among donors. Relative to clonotypes present in all four donors, those not shared had lower generation probabilities.

Some clones are missing from TCRdb's copy, which holds only in-frame ones; the method was immunoSEQ multiplex PCR. The sample yields roughly 640,000 clones, roughly 97% seen once. Trimming left V 8 bases short and J 4 bases short, with 18 bases between. Germline CDR1 reads MNHEY; CDR2 reads SVGAGI. The CDR3 loop spans 14 amino acids. The receptor was derived from a woman aged 30 to 39 in good health. The gene calls are TRBV6-5 and TRBJ2-7; a weak D match, TRBD2 (6 bases). Sequencing input: naive CD4+ T cells sorted from blood. Subset noted: CD45RA+ positively selected. The DNA of the CDR3 is TGTGCCAGCGGCGGGGCCCAAGGATGGTACGAGCAGTACTTC. Its protein is CASGGAQGWYEQYF.